One T cell receptor (beta chain) is described in this entry. Its antigen remains unknown. Libraries were prepared by immunoSEQ multiplex PCR; TCRdb keeps only in-frame clonotypes and omits some of them. The sample shows more than 70,000 clones, less than 90% of them seen only once. This sample was taken from a study of T cell responses to AZD1222 COVID-19 vaccine. General study points: Donors skewed white British and female; clonal diversity was possibly underestimated. Without day 14 samples, only post-peak T cell repertoires were studied.

There are 13 residues in the CDR3. Trimming cost V 1 base and J 4 bases, with 8 bases left between them. Per the germline V gene, CDR1 is GTSNPN and CDR2 is SVGIG (reference sequence). Some second doses came at about 4 weeks and others at about 12 weeks; these were pooled. The sequence was collected from an adult who received the AZD1222 COVID-19 vaccine. The chain carries TRBV30 and TRBJ1-3; D not certain. The starting material was peripheral blood, obtained 28 days after the second AZD1222 dose. The CDR3, as DNA: TGTGCCTGGAGTGGGACGGCCGGAAACACCATATATTTT. It translates to CAWSGTAGNTIYF. Variable domain in full (rest from reference TRBV30 and TRBJ1-3): SQTIHQWPATLVQPVGSPLSLECTVEGTSNPNLYWYRQAAGRGLQLLFYSVGIGQISSEVPQNLSASRPQDRQFILSSKKLLLSDSGFYLCAWSGTAGNTIYFGEGSWLTVV.